The 28 T cell receptor beta chains presented below share a single source sample, sequenced in a study of PD-1 blockade in classical Hodgkin lymphoma. This table comes from immunoSEQ multiplex PCR, and its TCRdb copy is limited to in-frame clones, with some not included. Among 50,000 or so clones, more than 75% were seen once, and the ten largest hold approximately 6.8%. Described time point: cycle 4 day 1 (C4D1), after 5 to 7 weeks of nivolumab. All patients relapsed after autologous stem cell transplantation, and brentuximab vedotin exposure varied. Sequencing was performed on peripheral blood mononuclear cells (PBMCs), taken before the fourth cycle of nivolumab. The receptors stem from a human donor with classical Hodgkin lymphoma.

The chain joins TRBV19 to TRBJ2-3; no clear D. The germline CDR1 and CDR2 sequences are LNHDA and SQIVND (reference sequence). Trimming took 5 bases from V and 0 from J, leaving 12 bases between them. This CDR3 comprises 15 residues. The CDR3 DNA reads as TGTGCCAGTAGTTTACAGCGAGCTAGCACAGATACGCAGTATTTT. This gives the protein CASSLQRASTDTQYF. The full variable domain, with the rest looked up from reference TRBV19 and TRBJ2-3, is DGGITQSPKYLFRKEGQNVTLSCEQNLNHDAMYWYRQDPGQGLRLIYYSQIVNDFQKGDIAEGYSVSREKKESFPLTVTSAQKNPTAFYLCASSLQRASTDTQYFGPGTRLTVL.

V usage is TRBV5-1 and J usage is TRBJ2-1, with 14 bases identical to TRBD2. Germline assignment: CDR1 SGHRS and CDR2 YFSETQ. The CDR3 covers 20 residues. The ends lost 0 bases at V and 1 base at J; junction bases unmatched: 9. CDR3: CASSLASGLAGVNSYNEQFF. The CDR3 DNA is TGCGCCAGCAGCTTGGCGTCGGGACTAGCGGGAGTAAATTCCTACAATGAGCAGTTCTTC.

This clone was counted a single time. V gene TRBV18 combines with J gene TRBJ1-2; possibly TRBD1 for D (5 bases). CDR3 length: 14 amino acids. Germline CDR1 and CDR2: KGHSH and LQKENI. Deletions cut 2 bases from V and 6 bases from J, with 13 bases between. The CDR3 DNA follows: TGTGCCAGCTCACCAGACAGCCCTGCTCATGGCTACACCTTC. Translating gives CASSPDSPAHGYTF. The whole variable domain, filled in from reference TRBV18 and TRBJ1-2, reads NAGVMQNPRHLVRRRGQEARLRCSPMKGHSHVYWYRQLPEEGLKFMVYLQKENIIDESGMPKERFSAEFPKEGPSILRIQQVVRGDSAAYFCASSPDSPAHGYTFGSGTRLTVV.

The chain links TRBV7-9 to TRBJ2-3; 7 bases match TRBD1. V shed 5 bases, J shed 0 bases, and the junction held 5 bases outside the gene matches. The CDR3 covers 15 residues. Looked up from germline, CDR1 is SEHNR and CDR2 is FQNEAQ (reference sequence). Written as DNA, the CDR3 is TGTGCCAGCAGCAAGGGGGCGGCTAGCACAGATACGCAGTATTTT. It is translated as CASSKGAASTDTQYF.

The genes are TRBV7-2 and TRBJ1-1, with D maybe TRBD1 (6 bases). Germline loops: CDR1 SGHTA, CDR2 FQGNSA. The CDR3 is 17 residues long. The ends were cut back, 1 base at V and 1 base at J, with 16 bases in the middle. CDR3 residues: CASSLDSGGTPNTEAFF. As DNA, the CDR3 is TGTGCCAGCAGCTTAGACTCTGGGGGGACACCGAACACTGAAGCTTTCTTT.

V is TRBV6-5 and J is TRBJ2-1; D is perhaps TRBD2 (6 bases). This CDR3 contains 11 residues. Germline V CDR1 and CDR2: MNHEY, SVGAGI. V lost 6 bases and J lost 15, with 15 bases in between. This chain's CDR3 is CASRFLGTPFF. The CDR3 DNA follows: TGTGCCAGCAGATTCCTCGGGACTCCGTTCTTC.

This clone was counted only a few times. The rearrangement joins TRBV6-5 to TRBJ2-7, with 10 nucleotides matching TRBD1. The CDR3 loop spans 14 amino acids. Trimming took 6 bases from V and 6 from J; bases not matched to a gene: 8. In germline, CDR1 is MNHEY, CDR2 SVGAGI. The CDR3 DNA is TGTGCCAGCAGCCCCGGACAGGGGGGACGCGAGCAGTACTTC. It specifies CASSPGQGGREQYF.

The genes are TRBV10-3 and TRBJ2-7; 13 nucleotides line up with TRBD2. Trimming cost V 0 bases and J 4 bases; bases outside gene matches: 15. Germline assignment: CDR1 ENHRY and CDR2 SYGVKD. The CDR3 has 20 residues. CDR3 sequence reads: CAISESTILAGGPFQYEQYF. As DNA, the CDR3 is TGTGCCATCAGTGAGTCGACAATACTAGCGGGAGGGCCGTTTCAGTACGAGCAGTACTTC.

This chain uses TRBV27 with TRBJ2-6; D not resolved. The CDR3 is 15 amino acids. Trimming left V 5 bases short and J 4 bases short, with 12 bases between. CDR1 is MNHEY, CDR2 SMNVEV, per germline (reference sequence). The CDR3 nucleotides are TGTGCCAGCAGTACACGGCGGTCCGGGGCCAACGTCCTGACTTTC. It codes for CASSTRRSGANVLTF.

The chain recombines TRBV11-2 with TRBJ2-5, with TRBD2 identical over 12 bases. This CDR3 is 15 amino acids long. Looked up from germline, CDR1 is SGHAT and CDR2 is FQNNGV. With V trimmed by 1 base and J by 4 bases, 1 base remained unmatched. CDR3 amino acids: CASSLGGLAGETQYF. The CDR3 region has the DNA TGTGCCAGCAGCTTAGGGGGACTAGCGGGAGAGACCCAGTACTTC.

This clone has only one observation. V is TRBV5-6 and J is TRBJ2-7; D gene uncertain. The CDR3 spans 14 residues. With 4 bases removed from V and 4 bases from J, the gap between germline ends came to 15 bases. Germline V lookup: CDR1 SGHDT, CDR2 YYEEEE. CDR3 sequence reads: CASSLEGISYEQYF. CDR3 in DNA: TGTGCCAGCAGCCTAGAAGGGATATCTTACGAGCAGTACTTC. The complete variable domain, with remaining parts taken from reference TRBV5-6 and TRBJ2-7, reads DAGVTQSPTHLIKTRGQQVTLRCSPKSGHDTVSWYQQALGQGPQFIFQYYEEEERQRGNFPDRFSGHQFPNYSSELNVNALLLGDSALYLCASSLEGISYEQYFGPGTRLTVT.

This clone was seen once. The chain carries TRBV27 and TRBJ1-5; D is uncertain. Germline V CDR1 and CDR2: MNHEY, SMNVEV (reference sequence). With 5 bases removed from V and 2 bases from J, the gap between germline ends came to 13 bases. The CDR3 runs to 15 residues. The CDR3 protein is CASSRDSRGNQPQHF. Written as DNA, the CDR3 is TGTGCCAGCAGTCGAGACTCTCGTGGCAATCAGCCCCAGCATTTT.

V gene TRBV7-3 combines with J gene TRBJ1-1; D gene ambiguous. This CDR3 is 11 amino acids long. Between the trimmed V and J ends, which lost 4 bases and 6 bases, there was a span of 6 bases. The germline V gene has CDR1 SGHTA and CDR2 FQGTGA. The CDR3 sequence is CASSSGAEAFF. CDR3 nucleotide sequence: TGTGCCAGCAGCTCCGGGGCTGAAGCTTTCTTT.

The chain recombines TRBV21-1 with TRBJ2-7; no DNA check was done on the table's D call, TRBD1. TRBV21-1 is marked as a pseudogene. The length of the CDR3 is 15 residues. The CDR3 spells CASSKDPGQVLEQYF. CDR3 DNA sequence: TGTGCCAGCAGCAAAGATCCGGGACAGGTACTAGAGCAGTACTTC.

In DNA, the CDR3 is TGCAGCGTTGTAAGCGGGGCCTACGAGCAGTACTTC. Translation: CSVVSGAYEQYF. The chain uses TRBV29-1 and TRBJ2-7; 7 positions match TRBD2. The V gene end was trimmed by 4 bases and the J gene end by 2 bases; junction bases not matched to a gene: 2. Germline CDR1 is SQVTM and CDR2 is ANQGSEA. CDR3 length equals 12 residues.

In its sample, this clone was seen once. CDR3 nucleotides: TGTGCCAGCAGTGATCAAGTAGCGGCTACGGGAGAGACCCAGTACTTC. This codes for CASSDQVAATGETQYF. The rearrangement uses TRBV6-1 and TRBJ2-5; D is perhaps TRBD2 (6 bases). V was pared by 3 bases and J by 4 bases, with 18 bases between. The CDR3 is 16 residues long. CDR1 and CDR2 from the germline V gene are MNHNS and SASEGT.

The V and J genes are TRBV9 and TRBJ1-1; D gene unclear. Trimming took 2 bases from V and 1 from J, leaving 9 bases between them. This CDR3 comprises 14 residues. Germline loops: CDR1 SGDLS, CDR2 YYNGEE. Here the CDR3 DNA reads TGTGCCAGCAGCGTGGGGAGTCAGAACACTGAAGCTTTCTTT. Translating it yields CASSVGSQNTEAFF.

J is TRBJ2-7 and V is TRBV10-2, with D perhaps being TRBD1 or TRBD2 (5 bases each). CDR3 length equals 15 residues. Germline-derived CDR1 and CDR2 are WSHSY and SAAADI. Trimming took off 3 bases at V and 2 bases at J, with 14 bases between the two ends. CDR3 sequence (DNA): TGCGCCAGCAGTGAACTACGGGACGTGGCCTACGAGCAGTACTTC. Translated, it gives CASSELRDVAYEQYF.

The rearrangement uses TRBV7-6 and TRBJ2-2, with 9 positions matching TRBD1. This CDR3 has 17 amino acids. Trimming removed 7 bases from V and 1 base from J; junction bases left unmatched: 10. The germline V gene has CDR1 SGHVS and CDR2 FNYEAQ. Here the CDR3 reads CASTKNPGQGNTGELFF. The CDR3 DNA follows: TGTGCCAGCACCAAAAACCCGGGACAGGGGAACACCGGGGAGCTGTTTTTT. Drawing the rest from reference TRBV7-6 and TRBJ2-2, the complete variable domain is GAGVSQSPRYKVTKRGQDVALRCDPISGHVSLYWYRQALGQGPEFLTYFNYEAQQDKSGLPNDRFSAERPEGSISTLTIQRTEQRDSAMYRCASTKNPGQGNTGELFFGEGSRLTVL.

The J gene is TRBJ2-1, the V gene TRBV7-9; TRBD2 matches 11 bases. The CDR3 is 15 amino acids. With V trimmed by 5 bases and J by 2 bases, 2 bases remained unmatched. Germline V gives CDR1 SEHNR, CDR2 FQNEAQ (reference sequence). The DNA for the CDR3 is TGTGCCAGCAGCCAGACTAGCGGGACCTACAATGAGCAGTTCTTC. Amino acid sequence: CASSQTSGTYNEQFF.

The chain is built from TRBV6-1 and TRBJ2-7, with 9 positions matching TRBD2. Germline CDR1 reads MNHNS; CDR2 reads SASEGT. V dropped 5 bases and J dropped 2; count of bases not matched to a gene: 7. This CDR3 has 15 amino acids. CDR3 DNA sequence: TGTGCCAGCAGTCGTAGACTAGCGGATCCCTACGAGCAGTACTTC. Protein sequence: CASSRRLADPYEQYF.

The V and J genes are TRBV5-1 and TRBJ2-2; D is perhaps TRBD1 (6 bases). The CDR3 extends over 16 amino acids. Per the germline V gene, CDR1 is SGHRS and CDR2 is YFSETQ. Trimming pared 1 base from V and 2 bases from J, leaving 12 bases between. The CDR3 protein is CASSLYEQGNTGELFF. CDR3 DNA sequence: TGCGCCAGCAGCTTGTATGAACAGGGTAACACCGGGGAGCTGTTTTTT.

The chain joins TRBV4-1 to TRBJ2-5; 8 nucleotides agree with TRBD1. Germline V lookup: CDR1 MGHRA, CDR2 YSYEKL. Trimming took 4 bases from V and 5 from J; bases not matched to a gene: 9. This CDR3 region has 15 residues. DNA of the CDR3: TGCGCCAGCAGCCCCGGACAGGGTAGGAGGGAGACCCAGTACTTC. Amino acids: CASSPGQGRRETQYF.

The gene calls are TRBV28 and TRBJ2-7, with 8 bases identical to TRBD2. The CDR3 extends over 17 amino acids. From germline, CDR1 is MDHEN and CDR2 SYDVKM. V was pared by 1 base and J by 0 bases, with 8 bases of the junction left unmatched. The CDR3 here is CASSLLSSGSSSYEQYF. Here the CDR3 DNA reads TGTGCCAGCAGTTTATTGTCTAGCGGGTCGAGCTCCTACGAGCAGTACTTC.

The chain has TRBV19 and TRBJ1-2; the D is unclear. The CDR3 has 12 residues. Germline lookup yields CDR1 LNHDA and CDR2 SQIVND (reference sequence). Trimming stripped 10 bases from V and 4 bases from J, with 13 bases between. Here the CDR3 reads CATEEMGYGYTF. The CDR3 coding sequence is TGTGCCACCGAGGAAATGGGCTATGGCTACACCTTC. The entire variable domain, with the rest obtained from reference TRBV19 and TRBJ1-2, is as follows: DGGITQSPKYLFRKEGQNVTLSCEQNLNHDAMYWYRQDPGQGLRLIYYSQIVNDFQKGDIAEGYSVSREKKESFPLTVTSAQKNPTAFYLCATEEMGYGYTFGSGTRLTVV.

This clone has a single count. This rearrangement joins TRBV19 to TRBJ2-3; no reliable D call. The length of the CDR3 is 13 residues. Germline V lookup: CDR1 LNHDA, CDR2 SQIVND (reference sequence). V lost 5 bases to trimming and J lost 2 bases, with 8 bases between them. CDR3 nucleotide sequence: TGTGCCAGTAGTCTACAGTCCACAGATACGCAGTATTTT. It specifies CASSLQSTDTQYF.

This chain joins TRBV7-8 and TRBJ1-4, with TRBD1 identical over 8 bases. V shed 5 bases and J 4 bases; nucleotides not matched to a gene: 15. This CDR3 region has 18 residues. Germline CDR1 is SGHVS and CDR2 is FQNEAQ. CDR3 amino acids: CASSPGRTGSIYNEKLFF. The CDR3 DNA sequence: TGTGCCAGCAGCCCCGGTAGGACAGGGTCAATCTATAATGAAAAACTGTTTTTT.

V is TRBV11-2 and J is TRBJ2-4, with 9 bases identical to TRBD1. The V gene end was trimmed by 4 bases and the J gene end by 7 bases; junction bases not matched to a gene: 5. In germline, CDR1 is SGHAT, CDR2 FQNNGV. The CDR3 sequence is 14 residues long. The CDR3 sequence is CASSSTGGRNIQYF. In DNA form, the CDR3 reads TGTGCCAGCAGCTCAACAGGGGGCCGGAACATTCAGTACTTC. Together with reference TRBV11-2 and TRBJ2-4, the CDR3 gives the full variable domain: EAGVAQSPRYKIIEKRQSVAFWCNPISGHATLYWYQQILGQGPKLLIQFQNNGVVDDSQLPKDRFSAERLKGVDSTLKIQPAKLEDSAVYLCASSSTGGRNIQYFGAGTRLSVL.